These 23 T cell receptor beta chains were all obtained from the same sample, sequenced in a study of CD8+CD57+ T cells in acquired aplastic anemia. The patients chosen for sequencing had shown expansion of CD8+CD57+ cells (detected by flow cytometry). The TCR beta profiling, which covered VDJ combination and CDR3 sequence, was carried out using genomic DNA as the template. TCRdb reprocessed the reads via MiXCR and lists one record per CDR3 protein. The repertoire holds some 150,000 distinct CDR3 sequences, with 40% to 55% as singletons. The sample was sorted CD4+, CD8+, or CD8+CD57+ T cells (not recorded which) from PBMCs. Receptor source: a human donor with aplastic anemia.

In this sample, this clonotype turned up many times. The CDR3 coding sequence is TGTGCCAGTAGTATTCGGGGACGTGCAGATACGCAGTATTTT. It codes for CASSIRGRADTQYF. The chain has TRBV19 and TRBJ2-3; D could derive from TRBD1 or TRBD2 (5 bases each). There are 14 residues in the CDR3. Germline V lookup: CDR1 LNHDA, CDR2 SQIVND (reference sequence). Trimming took 3 bases from V and 4 from J, leaving 11 bases between them.

In its sample, this clonotype was seen many times. The chain combines TRBV20-1 with TRBJ2-3, with D possibly being TRBD2 (6 bases). With 0 bases removed from V and 2 bases from J, the gap between germline ends came to 15 bases. The germline V gene has CDR1 DFQATT and CDR2 SNEGSKA (reference sequence). The CDR3 extends over 16 amino acids. The CDR3 DNA reads TGCAGTGCTAGAGATGCGGGGCAGGGTTACACAGATACGCAGTATTTT. Encoded protein: CSARDAGQGYTDTQYF.

The genes are TRBV7-2 and TRBJ1-1; D unclear. Germline CDR1 and CDR2: SGHTA and FQGNSA. The CDR3 spans 13 residues. Trimming removed 4 bases from V and 5 bases from J, with 11 bases in between. CDR3 protein: CASSSSGSTEAFF. The DNA of the CDR3 is TGTGCCAGCAGCTCTTCTGGGTCAACTGAAGCTTTCTTT.

This clonotype was seen repeatedly, ten times or more. The rearrangement uses TRBV6-2 or TRBV6-3 and TRBJ2-1; D is perhaps TRBD2 (7 bases). V dropped 10 bases and J dropped 6 bases, with 19 bases sitting between them. Germline loops: CDR1 MNHEY, CDR2 SVGEGT. This CDR3 has 14 amino acids. The CDR3 nucleotides read TGTGCCACCGCCCTCAGCGGGACACCCAATGAGCAGTTCTTC. This encodes CATALSGTPNEQFF.

There are many counts of this clonotype. The V gene is TRBV5-1, the J gene TRBJ1-6; D unresolved. CDR1 SGHRS and CDR2 YFSETQ come from the germline V gene. V lost 1 base, J lost 3 bases, and 14 bases lay in between. The CDR3 spans 17 residues. The CDR3 loop reads CASSLSPRDNYNSPLHF. CDR3 nucleotides: TGCGCCAGCAGCTTGAGCCCCCGAGACAACTATAATTCACCCCTCCACTTT. Drawing the rest from reference TRBV5-1 and TRBJ1-6, the complete variable domain is KAGVTQTPRYLIKTRGQQVTLSCSPISGHRSVSWYQQTPGQGLQFLFEYFSETQRNKGNFPGRFSGRQFSNSRSEMNVSTLELGDSALYLCASSLSPRDNYNSPLHFGNGTRLTVT.

This chain links TRBV2 with TRBJ2-5; D is uncertain. The CDR3 loop spans 15 amino acids. Looked up from germline, CDR1 is SNHLY and CDR2 is FYNNEI. Trimming cost V 4 bases and J 5 bases, with 17 bases left between them. CDR3 protein: CASSGVDSPTETQYF. CDR3 DNA sequence: TGTGCCAGCAGTGGAGTAGACTCCCCAACGGAGACCCAGTACTTC.

This clonotype was counted only a few times. The chain joins TRBV29-1 to TRBJ1-2; weak D call: TRBD1 (6 bases). CDR3 length equals 12 residues. Trimming took 4 bases from V and 3 from J, leaving 9 bases between them. Per germline, CDR1 SQVTM and CDR2 ANQGSEA. For the CDR3, the DNA is TGCAGCGTTGCTGCAGGGGACTATGGCTACACCTTC. Translation: CSVAAGDYGYTF.

This clonotype occurred many times. This chain connects TRBV6-1 to TRBJ1-2; TRBD1 aligns across 9 bases. The length of the CDR3 is 12 residues. Trimming cost V 4 bases and J 8 bases; bases outside gene matches: 2. Per the germline V gene, CDR1 is MNHNS and CDR2 is SASEGT. CDR3 coding DNA: TGTGCCAGCAGTGTAACAGGGGGCGGCTACACCTTC. It specifies CASSVTGGGYTF.

The rearrangement joins TRBV6-1 to TRBJ1-1; D possibly corresponds to TRBD1 (5 bases). This CDR3 spans 15 amino acids. Germline lookup yields CDR1 MNHNS and CDR2 SASEGT. The V gene lost 6 bases and the J gene lost 4 bases, with 18 bases spanning the gap. The chain's CDR3 is CASRSGPQHSTEAFF. In nucleotides, the CDR3 is TGTGCCAGCAGATCGGGACCGCAGCACAGCACTGAAGCTTTCTTT.

This clonotype appeared many times. V usage is TRBV7-6 and J usage is TRBJ2-2; 11 bases are a match to TRBD2. Germline assignment: CDR1 SGHVS and CDR2 FNYEAQ. This CDR3 region has 18 residues. Trimming removed 5 bases from V and 0 bases from J; junction bases left unmatched: 8. Here the CDR3 DNA reads TGTGCCAGCAGCCGGAATAGCGGGGGGGCCCCGAACACCGGGGAGCTGTTTTTT. Its translation is CASSRNSGGAPNTGELFF. The variable domain in full, with the rest retrieved from reference TRBV7-6 and TRBJ2-2, is GAGVSQSPRYKVTKRGQDVALRCDPISGHVSLYWYRQALGQGPEFLTYFNYEAQQDKSGLPNDRFSAERPEGSISTLTIQRTEQRDSAMYRCASSRNSGGAPNTGELFFGEGSRLTVL.

This clonotype was observed at least ten times. This sequence joins TRBV7-2 and TRBJ1-2; no definite D call. Germline-derived CDR1 and CDR2 are SGHTA and FQGNSA. Between the trimmed V and J ends, which lost 3 bases and 2 bases, there was a span of 13 bases. The CDR3 has 15 residues. The CDR3 here is CASSFGAADNYGYTF. The CDR3 nucleotides are TGTGCCAGCAGCTTCGGTGCAGCCGACAACTATGGCTACACCTTC.

In its sample, this clonotype was seen many times. The V and J genes are TRBV19 and TRBJ1-3, with no clear D. This CDR3 spans 16 amino acids. Germline V gene data show CDR1 as LNHDA and CDR2 as SQIVND (reference sequence). The V end lost 3 bases, the J end lost 5 bases, and 17 bases lay between the germline ends. Here the CDR3 DNA reads TGTGCCAGTAGTATTCGGTCCATAGGATCTAGAAACACCATATATTTT. Translated: CASSIRSIGSRNTIYF.

Comments on this clonotype: A read error may produce the germline difference seen at one junction end. The rearrangement uses TRBV2 and TRBJ2-1, with D perhaps TRBD2 (5 bases). The CDR3 consists of 13 residues. CDR1 and CDR2 from the germline V gene are SNHLY and FYNNEI. The CDR3 nucleotides are TGTGCCGGCAGTGAGGAGAGGGCGCGGGCGCAGTTCTTC. This codes for CAGSEERARAQFF.

The table lists this clonotype with many counts. V is TRBV5-1 and J is TRBJ2-7; no firm D call. This CDR3 is 15 amino acids long. The ends were cut back, 4 bases at V and 1 base at J, with 15 bases in the middle. In germline, CDR1 is SGHRS, CDR2 YFSETQ. DNA for the CDR3: TGCGCCAGCAGCAGTGTCGGGCGTCCATCCTACGAGCAGTACTTC. It codes for CASSSVGRPSYEQYF.

In this sample, this clonotype turned up many times. The chain carries TRBV5-1 and TRBJ2-3; D is possibly TRBD1 (6 bases). This CDR3 comprises 16 residues. CDR1 and CDR2 from the germline V gene are SGHRS and YFSETQ. The germline V and J ends were trimmed by 0 bases and 0 bases, with 11 bases remaining between them. CDR3 sequence: CASSLAQGPSTDTQYF. The CDR3 DNA sequence: TGCGCCAGCAGCTTGGCACAGGGACCTAGCACAGATACGCAGTATTTT.

This clonotype was picked up a small number of times. The CDR3 bases are TGTGCCAGCAGGGAGGTCTACGAGCAGTACTTC. Protein sequence: CASREVYEQYF. This chain links TRBV2 with TRBJ2-7, with D perhaps matching TRBD2 (5 bases). This CDR3 contains 11 residues. From germline, CDR1 is SNHLY and CDR2 FYNNEI. V gave up 6 bases and J gave up 3 bases, with 6 bases separating them. Supplemented by reference TRBV2 and TRBJ2-7, the full variable domain reads EPEVTQTPSHQVTQMGQEVILRCVPISNHLYFYWYRQILGQKVEFLVSFYNNEISEKSEIFDDQFSVERPDGSNFTLKIRSTKLEDSAMYFCASREVYEQYFGPGTRLTVT.

A word on this clonotype: Possible read error: a much larger clone is one base away. V is TRBV10-1 and J is TRBJ2-7; D is unresolved. Germline V gene lookup returns CDR1 WNHNN and CDR2 SYGVQD (reference sequence). The length of the CDR3 is 15 residues. Here the CDR3 reads CASSHLEKSTYEQYF. The CDR3 coding sequence is TGTGCCAGCAGTCACTTAGAGAAATCCACCTACGAGCAGTACTTC.

The chain has TRBV29-1 and TRBJ1-1, with a tentative D call TRBD1 (6 bases). This CDR3 is 13 amino acids long. Germline lookup yields CDR1 SQVTM and CDR2 ANQGSEA. The V end was cut by 8 bases, the J end by 6 bases, with 19 bases between. The CDR3 spells CSLSGGGYAEAFF. The CDR3 DNA sequence: TGCAGCCTATCGGGGGGCGGTTACGCTGAAGCTTTCTTT.

The chain links TRBV5-1 to TRBJ1-1; 7 positions agree with TRBD1. CDR3 length equals 14 residues. Germline CDR1 and CDR2: SGHRS and YFSETQ. Trimming at V came to 0 bases and at J to 5 bases, leaving 4 bases not matched to a gene. CDR3 DNA: TGCGCCAGCAGCTTGGGCAGGGGGTGGACTGAAGCTTTCTTT. It specifies CASSLGRGWTEAFF.

The rearrangement links TRBV7-8 to TRBJ2-7, with D unclear. V gave up 4 bases and J gave up 0 bases, with 10 bases separating them. The CDR3 covers 14 residues. The V gene's germline CDR1 is SGHVS and CDR2 FQNEAQ. The CDR3 DNA follows: TGTGCCAGCAGCTATAGAATGTCCTCCTACGAGCAGTACTTC. Its translation is CASSYRMSSYEQYF.

The chain links TRBV7-6 to TRBJ1-4, with 9 bases matching TRBD1. Germline V gene sequence: CDR1 SGHVS, CDR2 FNYEAQ. The CDR3 extends over 15 amino acids. Losses at the gene ends were 2 bases for V and 8 bases for J; bases not matched to a gene: 6. The CDR3 here is CASSLRDRVGEKLFF. As DNA, the CDR3 is TGTGCCAGCAGCTTAAGGGACAGGGTAGGGGAAAAACTGTTTTTT.

The chain couples TRBV6-1 to TRBJ2-7, with D perhaps TRBD1 (5 bases). Germline CDR1 is MNHNS and CDR2 is SASEGT. The CDR3 length is 15 residues. Deletions cut 4 bases from V and 2 bases from J, with 15 bases between. The CDR3 DNA reads TGTGCCAGCAGTGGGAAAGGGGCCGATACCTACGAGCAGTACTTC. It encodes CASSGKGADTYEQYF.

This clonotype was detected only a few times. The V call is TRBV7-8, the J call TRBJ1-1; 11 positions agree with TRBD1. Trimming removed 4 bases from V and 3 bases from J; junction bases left unmatched: 4. The germline V gene has CDR1 SGHVS and CDR2 FQNEAQ. The CDR3 is made up of 15 amino acids. The CDR3, as DNA: TGTGCCAGCAGCTCCGGACAGGGGGCGTACACTGAAGCTTTCTTT. Protein: CASSSGQGAYTEAFF.